Below are 19 T cell receptor beta chains sequenced from a single sample in a study of blood T cell repertoires in COVID-19 (dated by TCRdb to the early 2020s). Libraries were built with the immunoSEQ multiplex PCR assay. TCRdb took this table from immuneACCESS and kept in-frame rearrangements with V and J called. Such tables lack part of the clones; where checked against another copy, unresolved V genes explain under half of the gap, and the rest is unexplained. This sample comprises about 250,000 clones, about 85% of them detected only once. The ten largest make up approximately 0.94% of the sample. The sequenced material came from peripheral blood. The receptor set was obtained from a human donor with COVID-19, enrolled during active disease. The donor label of this sample is uncertain.

The chain employs TRBV5-1 and TRBJ2-1; TRBD2 matches 8 bases. V shed 0 bases, J shed 6 bases, and the junction held 8 bases outside the gene matches. The V gene's germline CDR1 is SGHRS and CDR2 YFSETQ. This CDR3 is 16 amino acids long. CDR3 loop: CASSLAGAGEGNEQFF. The CDR3 DNA reads as TGCGCCAGCAGCTTGGCCGGAGCGGGAGAGGGCAATGAGCAGTTCTTC. The full variable domain, rest sourced from reference TRBV5-1 and TRBJ2-1, is KAGVTQTPRYLIKTRGQQVTLSCSPISGHRSVSWYQQTPGQGLQFLFEYFSETQRNKGNFPGRFSGRQFSNSRSEMNVSTLELGDSALYLCASSLAGAGEGNEQFFGPGTRLTVL.

Here the CDR3 DNA reads TGTGCCTGGACCTTGACAGGGAGCTATGGCTACACCTTC. Its translation is CAWTLTGSYGYTF. The chain employs TRBV30 and TRBJ1-2; 7 bases map to TRBD1. Trimming cost V 4 bases and J 4 bases; bases outside gene matches: 6. The length of the CDR3 is 13 residues. Germline V CDR1 and CDR2: GTSNPN, SVGIG (reference sequence).

This chain joins TRBV4-3 and TRBJ1-3, with TRBD1 matching over 9 bases. This CDR3 has 16 residues. V dropped 1 base and J dropped 6; count of bases not matched to a gene: 7. Looked up from germline, CDR1 is LGHNA and CDR2 is YSLEER. CDR3 sequence: CASSQVPGTGKNTIYF. The CDR3 nucleotides are TGCGCCAGCAGCCAAGTCCCCGGGACAGGGAAAAACACCATATATTTT.

V and J are TRBV27 and TRBJ1-5; D remains unclear. The V end lost 2 bases, the J end lost 4 bases, and 12 bases lay between the germline ends. Germline CDR1 reads MNHEY; CDR2 reads SMNVEV (reference sequence). The CDR3 sequence is 15 residues long. The DNA for the CDR3 is TGTGCCAGCAGTTTAATCTTTAGGAGAAATCAGCCCCAGCATTTT. Amino acid sequence: CASSLIFRRNQPQHF.

The CDR3 region is CASSSLSLSALHF. The CDR3 DNA reads TGTGCCAGCAGCTCGTTGTCACTGAGTGCCCTCCACTTT. This rearrangement joins TRBV12-3 or TRBV12-4 to TRBJ1-6; no clear D gene. V lost 6 bases, J lost 14 bases, and 17 bases lay in between. The length of the CDR3 is 13 residues.

The V call is TRBV9, the J call TRBJ2-1; 9 bases line up with TRBD2. With V trimmed by 3 bases and J by 5 bases, 9 bases remained unmatched. Germline lookup yields CDR1 SGDLS and CDR2 YYNGEE. The CDR3 spans 16 residues. Here the CDR3 DNA reads TGTGCCAGCAGCGAGGGTCTAGCGGGATACAACAATGAGCAGTTCTTC. This gives the protein CASSEGLAGYNNEQFF.

This clone was counted a few times. The J gene is TRBJ2-5, the V gene TRBV2; a weak D match, TRBD1 (5 bases). The CDR3 runs to 14 residues. From germline, CDR1 is SNHLY and CDR2 FYNNEI. The V gene lost 4 bases and the J gene lost 5 bases, with 14 bases spanning the gap. Written as DNA, the CDR3 is TGTGCCAGCAGTGCTGGCCCAGGGTGGGAGACCCAGTACTTC. It yields the protein CASSAGPGWETQYF.

This sequence joins TRBV2 and TRBJ1-3, with 8 bases lining up with TRBD1. This CDR3 has 16 amino acids. Germline V gives CDR1 SNHLY, CDR2 FYNNEI. V lost 7 bases and J lost 4; bases outside the gene matches: 12. CDR3 amino acids: CASTLFQGASGNTIYF. In DNA form, the CDR3 reads TGTGCCAGCACTTTGTTTCAGGGGGCTTCGGGAAACACCATATATTTT.

The J gene is TRBJ1-1, the V gene TRBV28; TRBD1 might be the D (6 bases). V gave up 4 bases and J gave up 6 bases, with 18 bases separating them. The CDR3 runs to 15 residues. The germline V gene has CDR1 MDHEN and CDR2 SYDVKM. CDR3 coding DNA: TGTGCCAGCAGTTCCCTCGGGGGGCGAAAGTCTGAAGCTTTCTTT. It yields the protein CASSSLGGRKSEAFF.

The chain combines TRBV11-2 with TRBJ2-3, with 8 bases that match TRBD2. This CDR3 region has 13 residues. V lost 6 bases to trimming and J lost 11 bases; unmatched junction nucleotides: 10. The germline V gene has CDR1 SGHAT and CDR2 FQNNGV. The CDR3 loop is CASRIHGGRMQYF. CDR3 sequence (DNA): TGTGCCAGCAGAATACACGGCGGGAGGATGCAGTATTTT.

The chain recombines TRBV19 with TRBJ2-1; D may be TRBD1 (5 bases). Trimming took 3 bases from V and 6 from J, leaving 12 bases between them. CDR1 is LNHDA, CDR2 SQIVND, per germline (reference sequence). This CDR3 has 14 residues. Here the CDR3 reads CASSIHRGINEQFF. CDR3 bases: TGTGCCAGTAGTATTCATAGGGGTATCAATGAGCAGTTCTTC.

This clone was seen once. The chain recombines TRBV11-3 with TRBJ2-7; 8 nucleotides line up with TRBD1. Germline trimming cut 4 bases from V and 6 bases from J; bases unmatched to any gene: 5. The CDR3 contains 13 residues. Germline V gives CDR1 SGHNT, CDR2 YENEEA. DNA for the CDR3: TGTGCCAGCAGCTCAGGGGGCTTTGGCGAGCAGTACTTC. Amino acid sequence: CASSSGGFGEQYF.

V is TRBV7-9 and J is TRBJ2-1, with a tentative D call TRBD1 (6 bases). The CDR3 extends over 17 amino acids. Germline CDR1 is SEHNR and CDR2 is FQNEAQ (reference sequence). Trimming took off 4 bases at V and 0 bases at J, with 16 bases between the two ends. The CDR3 DNA follows: TGTGCCAGCAGCTCTCGAGACAGGCCTCCCTCCTACAATGAGCAGTTCTTC. Translating it yields CASSSRDRPPSYNEQFF.

The gene calls are TRBV3-1 (or the pseudogene TRBV3-2) and TRBJ1-2; D is unclear. Trimming left V 0 bases short and J 1 base short, with 6 bases between. Germline CDR1 is LGHDT and CDR2 is YNNKEL (reference sequence). The CDR3 sequence is 14 residues long. The CDR3, as DNA: TGTGCCAGCAGCCAAGAGGTCAGTAACTATGGCTACACCTTC. It is translated as CASSQEVSNYGYTF.

This chain links TRBV18 with TRBJ2-3; 8 nucleotides agree with TRBD1. V shed 3 bases and J 4 bases; nucleotides not matched to a gene: 9. Germline V gene data show CDR1 as KGHSH and CDR2 as LQKENI. The CDR3 has 16 amino acids. DNA of the CDR3: TGTGCCAGCTCACCGAGCTCAGGGGGCGCGGCAGATACGCAGTATTTT. This encodes CASSPSSGGAADTQYF.

This clone occurred once. This rearrangement joins TRBV10-3 to TRBJ2-1; 12 nucleotides match TRBD2. The V and J ends lost 3 bases and 0 bases, in that order; junction bases with no gene match: 9. Germline V gene data show CDR1 as ENHRY and CDR2 as SYGVKD. This CDR3 region has 19 residues. In DNA form, the CDR3 reads TGTGCCATCAGTGAATTCAGGACTAGCGGGAAGAGCTCCTACAATGAGCAGTTCTTC. It specifies CAISEFRTSGKSSYNEQFF.

The V gene is TRBV9, the J gene TRBJ1-2; 9 bases line up with TRBD1. This CDR3 has 16 amino acids. The V segment lost 3 bases and the J segment 1 base; nucleotides outside the gene matches: 7. Per germline, CDR1 SGDLS and CDR2 YYNGEE. The CDR3 DNA is TGTGCCAGCAGCGCGACAGGGGGAAACCTTAACTATGGCTACACCTTC. It codes for CASSATGGNLNYGYTF.

The genes are TRBV7-9 and TRBJ1-2; 9 positions match TRBD1. The V and J ends lost 4 bases and 5 bases, in that order; junction bases with no gene match: 5. The germline CDR1 and CDR2 sequences are SEHNR and FQNEAQ (reference sequence). This CDR3 comprises 14 residues. DNA for the CDR3: TGTGCCAGCAGCTGGGACAGGGAAGGGTATGGCTACACCTTC. Amino acids: CASSWDREGYGYTF.

V and J are TRBV6-1 and TRBJ1-1; D gene unclear. The CDR3 has 14 amino acids. Germline loops: CDR1 MNHNS, CDR2 SASEGT. V shed 3 bases and J shed 3 bases, with 11 bases lying between them. CDR3 sequence reads: CASSDDLRDTEAFF. The CDR3 DNA is TGTGCCAGCAGTGATGATTTACGGGACACTGAAGCTTTCTTT.